A single sample is the source of the 4 T cell receptor beta chains below, sequenced in a study of early T cells in non-severe SARS-CoV-2 infection. TCRdb re-called the 5' RACE reads with MiXCR, one entry per CDR3 protein. The data contain more than 45,000 distinct CDR3 sequences, less than 15% of them singletons. Sample: whole blood. The receptor source for this set is an adult who was a healthcare worker with PCR-confirmed SARS-CoV-2 infection or an uninfected control (not recorded which).

The chain uses TRBV28 and TRBJ2-1; tentative D call: TRBD2 (6 bases). The CDR3 is 18 residues long. The germline V and J ends were trimmed by 5 bases and 4 bases, with 24 bases remaining between them. CDR1 MDHEN and CDR2 SYDVKM come from the germline V gene. The CDR3 coding sequence is TGTGCCAGCAGTCCGGGACTCCATAATACCGCGAGATACAATGAGCAGTTCTTC. Translation gives CASSPGLHNTARYNEQFF.

This clonotype was seen repeatedly, ten times or more. V and J are TRBV7-2 and TRBJ2-3; 9 bases agree with TRBD2. The CDR3 consists of 16 residues. From germline, CDR1 is SGHTA and CDR2 FQGNSA. Trimming took 4 bases from V and 8 from J; bases not matched to a gene: 13. DNA for the CDR3: TGTGCCAGCAGCTCAAGGGGAGTAGCGGGGGACGGTACGCAGTATTTT. This translates into CASSSRGVAGDGTQYF. The whole variable domain, remainder taken from reference TRBV7-2 and TRBJ2-3, is GAGVSQSPSNKVTEKGKDVELRCDPISGHTALYWYRQSLGQGLEFLIYFQGNSAPDKSGLPSDRFSAERTGGSVSTLTIQRTQQEDSAVYLCASSSRGVAGDGTQYFGPGTRLTVL.

This clonotype was counted only a few times. The V gene is TRBV18, the J gene TRBJ1-1; no definite D call. Trimming took 0 bases from V and 2 from J, leaving 7 bases between them. Per the germline V gene, CDR1 is KGHSH and CDR2 is LQKENI. This CDR3 region has 14 residues. In nucleotides, the CDR3 is TGTGCCAGCTCACCACCGGCAGGAAACACTGAAGCTTTCTTT. Protein sequence: CASSPPAGNTEAFF.

This chain links TRBV29-1 with TRBJ2-4, with D possibly TRBD1 on 5 matching bases. The CDR3 runs 15 residues. V lost 2 bases, J lost 0 bases, and 11 bases lay in between. Germline V gene lookup returns CDR1 SQVTM and CDR2 ANQGSEA. The DNA for the CDR3 is TGCAGCGTTGAAACACAGGACGGAGCCAAAAACATTCAGTACTTC. This codes for CSVETQDGAKNIQYF.